Shown below are 8 T cell receptor beta chains from a single sample sequenced in a study of blood T cell repertoires in COVID-19. Libraries were prepared by immunoSEQ multiplex PCR; TCRdb keeps only in-frame clonotypes and omits some of them. The sample has about 17,000 clones, about 80% seen once; the top ten hold about 20%. Sequencing was carried out using peripheral blood. The origin of the receptors is a man between 60 and 75 years old with active or convalescent COVID-19.

The chain recombines TRBV5-6 with TRBJ1-1, with 8 bases identical to TRBD1. V gave up 3 bases and J gave up 6 bases; unmatched junction bases: 7. The CDR3 extends over 14 amino acids. Germline V gene lookup returns CDR1 SGHDT and CDR2 YYEEEE. CDR3 in DNA: TGTGCCAGCAGCTATGGACAGGGATGGGCTGAAGCTTTCTTT. This encodes CASSYGQGWAEAFF.

The J gene is TRBJ2-2, the V gene TRBV19; 7 nucleotides agree with TRBD2. V gave up 7 bases and J gave up 7 bases; unmatched junction bases: 15. This CDR3 has 16 amino acids. Germline CDR1 reads LNHDA; CDR2 reads SQIVND (reference sequence). CDR3 residues: CASIRTSAEIGGELFF. CDR3 sequence (DNA): TGTGCCAGTATCCGTACTAGCGCTGAAATCGGCGGGGAGCTGTTTTTT.

The gene calls are TRBV11-2 and TRBJ2-1, with 14 bases aligning to TRBD2. The CDR3 runs to 17 residues. The junction had 13 bases not matched to a gene; V was cut back by 8 bases and J by 7 bases. Germline-derived CDR1 and CDR2 are SGHAT and FQNNGV. The CDR3 nucleotides are TGTGCCAGCGGCAGACTAGCGGGGGGGTTGACGAGGAATGAGCAGTTCTTC. It codes for CASGRLAGGLTRNEQFF.

The chain joins TRBV6-2 or TRBV6-3 to TRBJ2-7; no firm D call. The germline V gene encodes CDR1 MNHEY and CDR2 SVGEGT. The CDR3 is made up of 14 amino acids. Trimming took 5 bases from V and 3 from J, leaving 14 bases between them. CDR3 coding DNA: TGTGCCAGCAGTCTCCCCCCGGAGAACTACGAGCAGTACTTC. Its translation: CASSLPPENYEQYF.

This clone was picked up a small number of times. This rearrangement joins TRBV5-4 to TRBJ1-2; no clear D gene. Germline-derived CDR1 and CDR2 are SGHNT and YYREEE (reference sequence). The V gene lost 0 bases and the J gene lost 5 bases, with 14 bases spanning the gap. The CDR3 is 15 residues long. In DNA form, the CDR3 reads TGTGCCAGCAGCTTGGCGCCGCTGGAGAGGTATGGCTACACCTTC. This encodes CASSLAPLERYGYTF.

This clone has only one observation. The chain couples TRBV15 to TRBJ1-1; D is uncertain. CDR3 length: 17 residues. The germline V gene has CDR1 LNHNV and CDR2 YYDKDF (reference sequence). V was pared by 0 bases and J by 3 bases, with 17 bases between. The CDR3 reads CATSRDNNLRGYTEAFF. DNA of the CDR3: TGTGCCACCAGCAGAGATAATAACCTCCGAGGGTACACTGAAGCTTTCTTT.

CDR3 sequence reads: CAWSQTGNRNTIYF. The CDR3 coding sequence is TGTGCCTGGAGTCAGACAGGGAATAGGAACACCATATATTTT. The chain joins TRBV30 to TRBJ1-3; 7 bases map to TRBD1. Per the germline V gene, CDR1 is GTSNPN and CDR2 is SVGIG (reference sequence). The CDR3 loop spans 14 amino acids. The junction had 8 bases not matched to a gene; V was cut back by 2 bases and J by 7 bases.

The chain couples TRBV27 to TRBJ1-5, with TRBD1 as a possible D gene (6 bases). CDR3 length: 15 amino acids. Germline CDR1 MNHEY, CDR2 SMNVEV (reference sequence). The V end lost 0 bases, the J end lost 7 bases, and 13 bases lay between the germline ends. This chain's CDR3 is CASSLSKGVGQPQHF. In DNA, the CDR3 is TGTGCCAGCAGTTTATCGAAGGGGGTAGGACAGCCCCAGCATTTT.